This T cell receptor (beta chain) was sequenced during a study of CD8 T cells in Susac syndrome (dated by TCRdb to about 2019). For the study in its entirety: Whether CD8+ T cell activation and differentiation in Susac syndrome was antigen driven was tested using repertoire sequencing.

RNA was extracted using the RNeasy kit, and roughly 0.5 to 1 ug of the RNA was reverse transcribed with random hexamers. The immunoSEQ multiplex PCR assay, covering 54 Vbeta and 13 Jbeta segments, was used to amplify TCR beta CDR3 regions. PCR amplification bias was corrected by using a synthetic template baseline for primer optimization and computational correction. Per the original workflow: Only productive sequences were kept, with reads annotated to V, D and J genes according to IMGT and analyzed in immunoSEQ Analyzer. Clonality was calculated as one minus the Shannon entropy normalized by log2 of the number of productive unique sequences. For each patient and control, public and private clones were evaluated among the 100 most prevalent clones. Susac-specific clones were defined as absent from healthy and MS cohorts, 800 to 1,200 published viral clones and other ImmuneACCESS disease sequences. TCRdb redid the processing of the public reads, applying fastp at Q25 and MiXCR, and retained in-frame beta chains. Merged by CDR3 protein, the rows form single entries marked with the most common genes and DNA. The V and J calls shown here were made by TCRdb, not taken from the authors' results. This sample lists roughly 150,000 distinct CDR3 sequences; 92% were detected once. Approximately 0.075% of the sample lies in the top ten.

High-throughput TCR beta sequencing profiled peripheral blood CD8+ and CD4+ T cells from healthy donors, Susac syndrome patients and multiple sclerosis patients. Healthy donors were age- and sex-matched controls. Bulk CD8+ and CD4+ T cells were purified magnetically by negative isolation, whereas CD8+ TEMRA cells were enriched by FACS. Blood was collected in EDTA tubes and processed within 24 hours, with PBMCs isolated through density gradient centrifugation. PBMCs destined for TCR sequencing were cryopreserved in liquid nitrogen and later thawed in a 37 °C water bath. Purity of sorted or isolated CD4+, CD8+ and CD8+ TEMRA cells was at least 90%. As for this clonotype: What antigen it recognizes has not been identified. The sample holds no much larger clone one base away, and base qualities are not on file.

Paper-wide results and their limitations: The study acknowledged that relatively few individuals were included in the TCR sequencing and HLA analysis.

Including cysteine and phenylalanine, the CDR3 has 16 amino acids. Just CDR3 DNA is preserved here, 48 bases in frame from base 1. The germline V gene (reference sequence) gives CDR1 as DFQATT and CDR2 as SNEGSKA. After removal of 3 bases from V and 6 bases from J, the junction retains 11 bases not matched to a gene. Sequencing was carried out using CD4+ T cells from PBMCs. Recombination connected TRBV20-1 to TRBJ1-5; TRBD1 agrees with 10 junctional bases. The source of this sequence is a human donor in good health. The CDR3 protein: CSARNAGTGEGQPQHF. The DNA sequence follows: TGCAGTGCTAGGAACGCGGGGACAGGGGAAGGTCAGCCCCAGCATTTT.